Listed below are T cell receptor beta chains from one sample, sequenced in a study of T cell responses to AZD1222 COVID-19 vaccine. This table comes from immunoSEQ multiplex PCR, and its TCRdb copy is limited to in-frame clones, with some not included. The sample records some 86,000 clones, around nine tenths being singletons. Sequences were derived from peripheral blood, sampled 28 days after the second AZD1222 dose. The receptors were gathered from an adult who received the AZD1222 COVID-19 vaccine. Both conserved end residues are part of each CDR3. The order of the fields is clone size, CDR3 length, J gene, D gene, V gene, CDR3 DNA, CDR3 protein. The D gene is left open where the match is weak. Clone sizes are given selectively: once, few, many, or a class where the clone is expanded.

abundance: -
len: 15
j_gene: TRBJ2-7
d_gene: TRBD2
v_gene: TRBV6-1
CDR3nt: TGTGCCAGCAGTGAGCCCGGACTAGCAGTTCGAGAGCAGTACTTC
CDR3aa: CASSEPGLAVREQYF

abundance: -
len: 15
j_gene: TRBJ2-2
d_gene: TRBD1
v_gene: TRBV19
CDR3nt: TGTGCCAGTCGGGACAGTCCGCTTCGCACCGGGGAGCTGTTTTTT
CDR3aa: CASRDSPLRTGELFF

abundance: -
len: 14
j_gene: TRBJ1-5
d_gene: -
v_gene: TRBV16
CDR3nt: TGTGCCAGCAGCCCCCAACATAGCAATCAGCCCCAGCATTTT
CDR3aa: CASSPQHSNQPQHF

abundance: -
len: 18
j_gene: TRBJ2-5
d_gene: TRBD2
v_gene: TRBV5-1
CDR3nt: TGCGCCAGCAGCCGCGTGACTAGCGGGAGTCGGTACCAAGAGACCCAGTACTTC
CDR3aa: CASSRVTSGSRYQETQYF

abundance: -
len: 15
j_gene: TRBJ2-6
d_gene: -
v_gene: TRBV10-3
CDR3nt: TGTGCCATCTCTCGCGCGGGGCGGGGGGCCAACGTCCTGACTTTC
CDR3aa: CAISRAGRGANVLTF

abundance: -
len: 14
j_gene: TRBJ1-1
d_gene: -
v_gene: TRBV6-4
CDR3nt: TGTGCCAGCAGGATAAGGGAGGGGATGAGTGAAGCTTTCTTT
CDR3aa: CASRIREGMSEAFF

abundance: -
len: 17
j_gene: TRBJ1-6
d_gene: TRBD1
v_gene: TRBV28
CDR3nt: TGTGCCAGCAGTTTACTTCGCAGGGGGAAGGATAATTCACCCCTCCACTTT
CDR3aa: CASSLLRRGKDNSPLHF

abundance: -
len: 18
j_gene: TRBJ2-6
d_gene: -
v_gene: TRBV7-8
CDR3nt: TGTGCCAGCAGCCCGCTCGCAGGGGGGAGCTCTGGGGCCAACGTCCTGACTTTC
CDR3aa: CASSPLAGGSSGANVLTF

abundance: -
len: 17
j_gene: TRBJ1-3
d_gene: -
v_gene: TRBV21-1
CDR3nt: TGTGCCAGCAGCAAAGATTGTGGGCCCTACTCTGGAAACACCATATATTTT
CDR3aa: CASSKDCGPYSGNTIYF

abundance: once
len: 14
j_gene: TRBJ2-1
d_gene: -
v_gene: TRBV28
CDR3nt: TGTGCCAGCAGTCCCTCACCACCCTACAATGAGCAGTTCTTC
CDR3aa: CASSPSPPYNEQFF

abundance: once
len: 13
j_gene: TRBJ2-4
d_gene: -
v_gene: TRBV2
CDR3nt: TGTGCCAGCAGTGTAGTCCCACAAGGAGTCCAGTACTTC
CDR3aa: CASSVVPQGVQYF

abundance: -
len: 14
j_gene: TRBJ2-5
d_gene: TRBD2
v_gene: TRBV9
CDR3nt: TGTGCCAGCAGCGCCCGCGGGGGAGGGGAGACCCAGTACTTC
CDR3aa: CASSARGGGETQYF

abundance: -
len: 15
j_gene: TRBJ1-2
d_gene: -
v_gene: TRBV18
CDR3nt: TGTGCCAGCTCACCACTGGTCAGGGAGGACTATGGCTACACCTTC
CDR3aa: CASSPLVREDYGYTF

abundance: -
len: 16
j_gene: TRBJ2-1
d_gene: TRBD2
v_gene: TRBV11-3
CDR3nt: TGTGCCAGCAGCTTAGGCGACCCGGGACTACACAATGAGCAGTTCTTC
CDR3aa: CASSLGDPGLHNEQFF

abundance: -
len: 18
j_gene: TRBJ2-1
d_gene: -
v_gene: TRBV14
CDR3nt: TGTGCCAGCAGCCGACTCTACAGACTAAACGGGTCGGGCAATGAGCAGTTCTTC
CDR3aa: CASSRLYRLNGSGNEQFF

abundance: -
len: 15
j_gene: TRBJ2-1
d_gene: -
v_gene: TRBV10-3
CDR3nt: TGTGCCATCAGCCCGACAGGGGACTACTACAATGAGCAGTTCTTC
CDR3aa: CAISPTGDYYNEQFF

abundance: -
len: 13
j_gene: TRBJ1-1
d_gene: -
v_gene: TRBV7-9
CDR3nt: TGTGCCAGCAGCTTACCAGGGTACACTGAAGCTTTCTTT
CDR3aa: CASSLPGYTEAFF

abundance: -
len: 11
j_gene: TRBJ2-1
d_gene: -
v_gene: TRBV24-1
CDR3nt: TGTGCCACCAGACAGGGAAATGAGCAGTTCTTC
CDR3aa: CATRQGNEQFF

abundance: few
len: 16
j_gene: TRBJ2-1
d_gene: TRBD1
v_gene: TRBV24-1
CDR3nt: TGTGCCACCAGTGACACCGGGACAGGGGGAAATACTGAGCAGTTCTTC
CDR3aa: CATSDTGTGGNTEQFF

abundance: -
len: 12
j_gene: TRBJ1-1
d_gene: -
v_gene: TRBV5-4
CDR3nt: TGTGCCAGCAGCTTCGTGAACACTGAAGCTTTCTTT
CDR3aa: CASSFVNTEAFF

abundance: -
len: 14
j_gene: TRBJ1-2
d_gene: -
v_gene: TRBV5-1
CDR3nt: TGCGCCAGCAGCTTGGTACACGTCAACTATGGCTACACCTTC
CDR3aa: CASSLVHVNYGYTF

abundance: once
len: 15
j_gene: TRBJ2-7
d_gene: -
v_gene: TRBV14
CDR3nt: TGTGCCAGCAGCAATTCAGGAGGGGGAAAGTACGAGCAGTACTTC
CDR3aa: CASSNSGGGKYEQYF

abundance: -
len: 19
j_gene: TRBJ2-2
d_gene: TRBD2
v_gene: TRBV4-2
CDR3nt: TGTGCCAGCAGCCAAGAGCCCCCGGGACTAGCGGGAGCGTCCGGGGAGCTGTTTTTT
CDR3aa: CASSQEPPGLAGASGELFF

abundance: -
len: 15
j_gene: TRBJ2-1
d_gene: TRBD2
v_gene: TRBV4-2
CDR3nt: TGTGCCAGCAGCCAAGTTAGCGGGAGTATCAATGAGCAGTTCTTC
CDR3aa: CASSQVSGSINEQFF

abundance: once
len: 14
j_gene: TRBJ2-5
d_gene: -
v_gene: TRBV14
CDR3nt: TGTGCCAGCAGCCAAGAGGGAATTGGCGAGACCCAGTACTTC
CDR3aa: CASSQEGIGETQYF